This TCR beta chain came from a study of T cell responses to AZD1222 COVID-19 vaccine. This clone has just a few counts. Its antigen is not known. Using immunoSEQ multiplex PCR, the repertoire was profiled, and TCRdb retains in-frame clones only, with some absent. The data show about 81,000 clones, around 90% seen once. CDR1 KGHDR and CDR2 SFDVKD come from the germline V gene. The ends were cut back, 4 bases at V and 12 bases at J, with 20 bases in the middle. This CDR3 region has 14 residues. Study conclusions and caveats: Just a handful of AZD1222 recipients were seropositive at baseline. Reports say nearly half of spike-specific TCRs go after unmutated variant regions.

The sequencing here drew on peripheral blood, taken 28 days after the second AZD1222 dose. The source is an adult who received the AZD1222 COVID-19 vaccine. The V call is TRBV24-1, the J call TRBJ1-1, with a weak D call TRBD1 (6 bases). The CDR3 protein is CATSETGNPPKTFF. The CDR3 DNA reads as TGTGCCACCAGTGAAACAGGGAATCCCCCGAAGACTTTCTTT.